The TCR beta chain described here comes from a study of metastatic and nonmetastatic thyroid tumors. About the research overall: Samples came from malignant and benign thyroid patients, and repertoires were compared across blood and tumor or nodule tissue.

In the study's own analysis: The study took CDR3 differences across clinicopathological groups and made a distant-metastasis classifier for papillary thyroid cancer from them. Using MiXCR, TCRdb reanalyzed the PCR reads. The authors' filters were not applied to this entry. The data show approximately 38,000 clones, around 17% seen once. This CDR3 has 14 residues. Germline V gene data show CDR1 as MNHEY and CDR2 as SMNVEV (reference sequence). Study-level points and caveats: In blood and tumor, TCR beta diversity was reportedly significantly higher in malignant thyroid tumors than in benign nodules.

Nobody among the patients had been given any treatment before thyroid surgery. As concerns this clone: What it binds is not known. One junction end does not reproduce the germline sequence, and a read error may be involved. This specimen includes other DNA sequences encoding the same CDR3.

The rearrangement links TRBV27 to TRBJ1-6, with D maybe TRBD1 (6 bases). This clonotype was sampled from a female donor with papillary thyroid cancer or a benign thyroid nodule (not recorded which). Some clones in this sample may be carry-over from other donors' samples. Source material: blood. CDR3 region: CASTLGGGNSPLHF. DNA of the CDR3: TGTGCCAGCACACTAGGGGGGGGTAATTCACCCCTACACTTT.